The 32 T cell receptor beta chains given below trace back to one sample, sequenced in a study of shared clonotypes between healthy human individuals. Generated by immunoSEQ multiplex PCR, the TCRdb table keeps only in-frame clones and is missing some. The repertoire holds some 1.5 million clones, roughly 96% seen once, with over 1% in the top ten. Sequencing was performed on naive CD4+ T cells sorted from blood. Documented subset: CD45RA+ positively selected. These receptors originate from a man aged 25-45 years in good health.

A word on this clone: Different DNA sequences within this sample yield the same CDR3. The CDR3 DNA reads TGTGCCAGCAGCTTAGATCGGGGCTACGAGCAGTACTTC. Protein sequence: CASSLDRGYEQYF. The chain carries TRBV7-9 and TRBJ2-7; possibly TRBD2 for D (5 bases). The CDR3 has 13 residues. Germline CDR1 reads SEHNR; CDR2 reads FQNEAQ (reference sequence). V was trimmed by 1 base and J by 3 bases, leaving 7 bases between them.

The V call is TRBV11-2, the J call TRBJ2-5, with 7 bases that match TRBD2. The CDR3 is 15 amino acids. J gave up 4 bases and V 3 bases, and 8 bases lay outside the gene matches. The germline gives CDR1 SGHAT, CDR2 FQNNGV. CDR3 loop: CASSFLRERLETQYF. The CDR3 region has the DNA TGTGCCAGCAGCTTCCTGCGGGAGAGATTAGAGACCCAGTACTTC.

This clone was detected once. The V and J genes are TRBV10-3 and TRBJ2-7; D is ambiguous. The CDR3 has 12 residues. V gave up 2 bases and J gave up 6 bases, with 8 bases separating them. Germline V gives CDR1 ENHRY, CDR2 SYGVKD. The CDR3 reads CAISETAGEQYF. The CDR3 DNA reads TGTGCCATCAGTGAGACTGCCGGCGAGCAGTACTTC.

The CDR3 region has the DNA TGTGCCAGCAGTTTCCTAGCCTCTCGCACAGATACGCAGTATTTT. Translation: CASSFLASRTDTQYF. The chain links TRBV6-6 to TRBJ2-3, with D possibly TRBD2 on 5 matching bases. In germline, CDR1 is MNHNY, CDR2 SVGAGI (reference sequence). The V end was cut by 4 bases, the J end by 1 base, with 12 bases between. CDR3 length: 15 residues.

V is TRBV10-3 and J is TRBJ2-4, with D hard to call. The CDR3 totals 14 residues. Germline CDR1 ENHRY, CDR2 SYGVKD. Trimming shortened V by 7 bases and J by 6 bases, and 16 bases separated the two germline ends. CDR3 sequence reads: CAIKESMIGNIQYF. The DNA for the CDR3 is TGTGCCATCAAAGAATCAATGATTGGAAACATTCAGTACTTC.

A word on this clone: Distinct nucleotide sequences in the sample also encode this CDR3. V is TRBV7-8 and J is TRBJ1-5, with TRBD1 identical over 9 bases. This CDR3 has 15 amino acids. CDR1 SGHVS and CDR2 FQNEAQ come from the germline V gene. J lost 4 bases, V lost 4 bases, and 5 bases had no gene match. The CDR3 sequence is CASSSRDRVNQPQHF. Here the CDR3 DNA reads TGTGCCAGCAGCTCCCGGGACAGGGTGAATCAGCCCCAGCATTTT.

This rearrangement joins TRBV2 to TRBJ2-7, with 9 bases fitting TRBD2. V was clipped by 4 bases and J by 8 bases; unmatched bases: 6. The germline gives CDR1 SNHLY, CDR2 FYNNEI. CDR3 length equals 13 residues. In nucleotides, the CDR3 is TGTGCCAGCAGTGTGGATAGCGGGAGTAAGCAGTACTTC. This gives the protein CASSVDSGSKQYF.

In nucleotides, the CDR3 is TGTGCCAGTAGTATAGTTCAAGGGGTACGAGAAAAACTGTTTTTT. Translating gives CASSIVQGVREKLFF. The V and J genes are TRBV19 and TRBJ1-4, with D possibly TRBD1 on 5 matching bases. The CDR3 length is 15 residues. V was trimmed by 1 base and J by 8 bases, leaving 14 bases between them. Germline V CDR1 and CDR2: LNHDA, SQIVND (reference sequence).

This sequence joins TRBV4-1 and TRBJ2-2; 9 positions match TRBD2. The ends lost 2 bases at V and 5 bases at J; junction bases unmatched: 6. The CDR3 has 16 residues. Germline V CDR1 and CDR2: MGHRA, YSYEKL. This chain's CDR3 is CASSQFSGRSTGELFF. DNA of the CDR3: TGCGCCAGCAGCCAATTTAGCGGGAGAAGTACCGGGGAGCTGTTTTTT.

Note on this clone: The sample holds other DNA sequences that translate to the same CDR3. The chain recombines TRBV10-1 with TRBJ2-1; D might be TRBD2 (5 bases). The V end was cut by 3 bases, the J end by 4 bases, with 7 bases between. Germline CDR1 reads WNHNN; CDR2 reads SYGVQD (reference sequence). This CDR3 has 13 amino acids. Here the CDR3 DNA reads TGCGCCAGCAGTGACCCGGGATACAATGAGCAGTTCTTC. It translates to CASSDPGYNEQFF.

This rearrangement joins TRBV7-2 to TRBJ2-7; 9 bases fit TRBD1. V was pared by 4 bases and J by 6 bases, with 7 bases of the junction left unmatched. The CDR3 has 14 residues. The germline CDR1 and CDR2 sequences are SGHTA and FQGNSA. The CDR3 nucleotides read TGTGCCAGCAGCTACATGACAGGGGGTGGCGAGCAGTACTTC. It is translated as CASSYMTGGGEQYF. The entire variable domain, with the rest obtained from reference TRBV7-2 and TRBJ2-7, is as follows: GAGVSQSPSNKVTEKGKDVELRCDPISGHTALYWYRQSLGQGLEFLIYFQGNSAPDKSGLPSDRFSAERTGGSVSTLTIQRTQQEDSAVYLCASSYMTGGGEQYFGPGTRLTVT.

The V call is TRBV6-5, the J call TRBJ2-7; D uncertain. Germline lookup yields CDR1 MNHEY and CDR2 SVGAGI. CDR3 length: 12 residues. The V gene lost 2 bases and the J gene lost 0 bases, with 2 bases spanning the gap. The CDR3 sequence is CASSYASYEQYF. The CDR3 DNA sequence: TGTGCCAGCAGTTACGCCTCCTACGAGCAGTACTTC.

This chain uses TRBV27 with TRBJ1-5; D is unresolved. V was clipped by 6 bases and J by 1 base, with 13 bases between them. The germline CDR1 and CDR2 sequences are MNHEY and SMNVEV (reference sequence). CDR3 length: 15 residues. The CDR3 DNA is TGTGCCAGCAGCAGTGCGTTGGGGAGCAATCAGCCCCAGCATTTT. This gives the protein CASSSALGSNQPQHF.

The chain carries TRBV28 and TRBJ1-5, with D unclear. The length of the CDR3 is 16 residues. Germline lookup yields CDR1 MDHEN and CDR2 SYDVKM. The ends were cut back, 5 bases at V and 4 bases at J, with 18 bases in the middle. As DNA, the CDR3 is TGTGCCAGCAGTACGACCCCGGGAAGCGAGAATCAGCCCCAGCATTTT. Its translation: CASSTTPGSENQPQHF.

The chain uses TRBV7-2 and TRBJ2-3, with D perhaps matching TRBD2 (6 bases). Between the trimmed V and J ends, which lost 5 bases and 5 bases, there was a span of 14 bases. Germline assignment: CDR1 SGHTA and CDR2 FQGNSA. There are 14 residues in the CDR3. CDR3 loop: CASSRRRVGDTQYF. As DNA, the CDR3 is TGTGCCAGCAGCCGCCGGAGGGTGGGAGATACGCAGTATTTT.

This clone has just one count. The sample contains more than one DNA sequence encoding this CDR3. V is TRBV6-5 and J is TRBJ1-1; D unresolved. Deletions cut 6 bases from V and 1 base from J, with 6 bases between. Germline loops: CDR1 MNHEY, CDR2 SVGAGI. This CDR3 is built from 12 residues. The DNA of the CDR3 is TGTGCCAGCAGGCGGGGGAACACTGAAGCTTTCTTT. Translated, it gives CASRRGNTEAFF.

The chain combines TRBV28 with TRBJ1-2; 7 bases agree with TRBD1. V shed 5 bases and J 4 bases; nucleotides not matched to a gene: 13. CDR3 length: 16 amino acids. The germline CDR1 and CDR2 sequences are MDHEN and SYDVKM. This chain's CDR3 is CASSAQGLARVYGYTF. The CDR3 nucleotides are TGTGCCAGCAGTGCACAGGGGCTAGCTAGAGTCTATGGCTACACCTTC.

The chain carries TRBV14 and TRBJ1-3; no definite D call. CDR1 is SGHDN, CDR2 FVKESK, per germline. This CDR3 is built from 17 residues. V dropped 0 bases and J dropped 0 bases, with 12 bases sitting between them. Written as DNA, the CDR3 is TGTGCCAGCAGCCAAGATAATACGGCCCGCTCTGGAAACACCATATATTTT. Translated, it gives CASSQDNTARSGNTIYF.

The V gene is TRBV10-3, the J gene TRBJ2-5, with D tentatively TRBD2 (6 bases). Trimming cost V 11 bases and J 3 bases, with 16 bases left between them. Germline assignment: CDR1 ENHRY and CDR2 SYGVKD. The CDR3 has 13 residues. CDR3 nucleotide sequence: TGTGCCGCCGGGGCTAGCGTCGAAGAGACCCAGTACTTC. Encoded protein: CAAGASVEETQYF.

The chain carries TRBV18 and TRBJ2-1; 7 bases line up with TRBD2. The germline CDR1 and CDR2 sequences are KGHSH and LQKENI. After removal of 3 bases from V and 9 bases from J, the junction contained 8 bases not matched to a gene. This CDR3 has 14 amino acids. CDR3 loop: CASSPVAGVSEQFF. DNA of the CDR3: TGTGCCAGCTCACCCGTGGCGGGAGTAAGTGAGCAGTTCTTC.

The chain couples TRBV7-2 to TRBJ2-7; D might be TRBD1 or TRBD2, each matching 5 bases. CDR3 size: 15 residues. Germline CDR1 SGHTA, CDR2 FQGNSA. Trimming removed 6 bases at V and 1 base at J, with 16 bases between. CDR3 sequence: CASSPQGPLSYEQYF. CDR3 nucleotide sequence: TGTGCCAGCAGTCCCCAGGGACCCCTTTCCTACGAGCAGTACTTC.

The genes are TRBV9 and TRBJ2-1; the D gene is possibly TRBD2 (6 bases). The germline CDR1 and CDR2 sequences are SGDLS and YYNGEE. The CDR3 runs 16 residues. Deletions cut 0 bases from V and 4 bases from J, with 14 bases between. The CDR3: CASSVGPSGQYNEQFF. CDR3 nucleotide sequence: TGTGCCAGCAGCGTAGGCCCCAGCGGGCAATACAATGAGCAGTTCTTC.

This clone has just one count. The chain combines TRBV6-6 with TRBJ1-5; 8 positions agree with TRBD1. Per germline, CDR1 MNHNY and CDR2 SVGAGI (reference sequence). Trimming removed 4 bases from V and 1 base from J; junction bases left unmatched: 3. The CDR3 contains 15 residues. DNA of the CDR3: TGTGCCAGCAGTTCGACAGGGGCGAGCAATCAGCCCCAGCATTTT. This translates into CASSSTGASNQPQHF.

The chain is built from TRBV5-5 and TRBJ2-5, with TRBD2 identical over 10 bases. The V and J ends lost 2 bases and 4 bases, in that order; junction bases with no gene match: 5. This CDR3 is 15 amino acids long. Germline loops: CDR1 SGHKS, CDR2 YYEKEE (reference sequence). The CDR3 DNA sequence: TGTGCCAGCAGCTTTCCTAGCGGGAGTGGAGAGACCCAGTACTTC. Translation: CASSFPSGSGETQYF.

The V gene is TRBV5-1, the J gene TRBJ2-7; D is unclear. Trimming stripped 4 bases from V and 5 bases from J, with 4 bases between. The CDR3 loop spans 10 amino acids. CDR1 and CDR2 (germline): SGHRS, YFSETQ. The CDR3 protein is CASSKHEQYF. CDR3 nucleotide sequence: TGCGCCAGCAGCAAACACGAGCAGTACTTC.

The chain combines TRBV5-4 with TRBJ1-2; no clear D gene. The CDR3 runs to 13 residues. Germline V gene data show CDR1 as SGHNT and CDR2 as YYREEE (reference sequence). Trimming left V 0 bases short and J 1 base short, with 4 bases between. The CDR3 region has the DNA TGTGCCAGCAGCTTGGGAATTAACTATGGCTACACCTTC. It specifies CASSLGINYGYTF.

The V call is TRBV11-2, the J call TRBJ2-5; possibly TRBD2 for D (6 bases). Germline lookup yields CDR1 SGHAT and CDR2 FQNNGV. With 3 bases removed from V and 4 bases from J, the gap between germline ends came to 6 bases. The CDR3 is made up of 12 amino acids. This chain's CDR3 is CASSFGGETQYF. CDR3 coding DNA: TGTGCCAGCAGCTTCGGGGGAGAGACCCAGTACTTC.

Concerning this clone itself: Within the sample, other DNA sequences also encode this same CDR3. The gene calls are TRBV19 and TRBJ2-3; D is possibly TRBD1 or TRBD2 (5 bases each). Germline V gene lookup returns CDR1 LNHDA and CDR2 SQIVND (reference sequence). Trimming stripped 3 bases from V and 6 bases from J, with 10 bases between. This CDR3 region has 13 residues. CDR3 amino acids: CASSIVGDDTQYF. The CDR3 nucleotides are TGTGCCAGTAGTATCGTGGGGGATGATACGCAGTATTTT.

As to this clone: The junction departs from germline at one end; a sequencing error may be responsible. The chain employs TRBV5-1 and TRBJ1-1; TRBD1 is a possible D gene (5 bases). The germline gives CDR1 SGHRS, CDR2 YFSETQ. CDR3 length equals 13 residues. In DNA, the CDR3 is TGCGTCAGCAAAGGGGAAGTTAACACTGAAGCTTTCTTT. Its protein is CVSKGEVNTEAFF. Together with reference TRBV5-1 and TRBJ1-1, the CDR3 gives the full variable domain: KAGVTQTPRYLIKTRGQQVTLSCSPISGHRSVSWYQQTPGQGLQFLFEYFSETQRNKGNFPGRFSGRQFSNSRSEMNVSTLELGDSALYLCVSKGEVNTEAFFGQGTRLTVV.

The rearrangement joins TRBV10-3 to TRBJ1-1; no clear D gene. CDR3 length: 13 amino acids. Deletions cut 6 bases from V and 0 bases from J, with 8 bases between. The V gene's germline CDR1 is ENHRY and CDR2 SYGVKD. CDR3 protein: CAISKNMNTEAFF. The CDR3 bases are TGTGCCATCAGCAAAAATATGAACACTGAAGCTTTCTTT.

This clone was counted a single time. The V gene is TRBV9, the J gene TRBJ2-3; 11 bases fit TRBD2. V trimming: 4 bases; J trimming: 1 base; junction bases outside the gene matches: 5. The CDR3 extends over 16 amino acids. In germline, CDR1 is SGDLS, CDR2 YYNGEE. The CDR3 nucleotides read TGTGCCAGCAGCTCACTAGCGGGAGCGGGCACAGATACGCAGTATTTT. It is translated as CASSSLAGAGTDTQYF.

The rearrangement uses TRBV7-6 and TRBJ2-7; 7 bases line up with TRBD1. The germline gives CDR1 SGHVS, CDR2 FNYEAQ. The trim removed 4 bases at V and 3 bases at J, leaving 9 bases unmatched. CDR3 length equals 15 residues. CDR3 sequence (DNA): TGTGCCAGCAGCTCGCGGGCAGGGGGAATCTACGAGCAGTACTTC. Residues: CASSSRAGGIYEQYF.